The present T cell receptor (beta chain) was sequenced within a study of regulatory T cells in long-lasting Graves disease. The overall study: Persistent cases were those of Graves' disease that involved over 5 years of antithyroid drugs with positive TSH receptor antibodies.

Construction of the TCR beta libraries employed iRepertoire HTBI primers in conjunction with Arm-PCR of CDR3 regions. MiXCR, applied by TCRdb to the multiplex PCR reads, yields one record per CDR3 protein. The sample carries roughly 700,000 distinct CDR3 sequences, about 30% recorded once. Concerning this clonotype itself: What it binds is not known.

Study-wide points: No thyroid tissue was studied; the work used peripheral blood only. Only a small sample size was used, which may have cut accuracy. Favoring TRBV28, TRBJ1-2 and TRBJ2-5 was a feature seen in persistent disease.

Described time point: persistent/refractory GD, antithyroid drugs over 5 years with positive TRAb. The TCR library was prepared using RNA isolated from PBMCs. This CDR3 has 14 amino acids. Trimming stripped 2 bases from V and 4 bases from J, with 10 bases between. CDR1 KGHDR and CDR2 SFDVKD come from the germline V gene. This receptor was obtained from a female donor with Graves disease. This material consisted of peripheral blood mononuclear cells (PBMCs), taken when the disease was refractory, from a patient treated with antithyroid drugs. The chain joins TRBV24-1 to TRBJ1-2, with D tentatively TRBD1 (5 bases). CDR3: CATSDSGTGYGYTF. The CDR3 nucleotides read TGTGCCACCAGTGATTCGGGGACCGGCTATGGCTACACCTTC.